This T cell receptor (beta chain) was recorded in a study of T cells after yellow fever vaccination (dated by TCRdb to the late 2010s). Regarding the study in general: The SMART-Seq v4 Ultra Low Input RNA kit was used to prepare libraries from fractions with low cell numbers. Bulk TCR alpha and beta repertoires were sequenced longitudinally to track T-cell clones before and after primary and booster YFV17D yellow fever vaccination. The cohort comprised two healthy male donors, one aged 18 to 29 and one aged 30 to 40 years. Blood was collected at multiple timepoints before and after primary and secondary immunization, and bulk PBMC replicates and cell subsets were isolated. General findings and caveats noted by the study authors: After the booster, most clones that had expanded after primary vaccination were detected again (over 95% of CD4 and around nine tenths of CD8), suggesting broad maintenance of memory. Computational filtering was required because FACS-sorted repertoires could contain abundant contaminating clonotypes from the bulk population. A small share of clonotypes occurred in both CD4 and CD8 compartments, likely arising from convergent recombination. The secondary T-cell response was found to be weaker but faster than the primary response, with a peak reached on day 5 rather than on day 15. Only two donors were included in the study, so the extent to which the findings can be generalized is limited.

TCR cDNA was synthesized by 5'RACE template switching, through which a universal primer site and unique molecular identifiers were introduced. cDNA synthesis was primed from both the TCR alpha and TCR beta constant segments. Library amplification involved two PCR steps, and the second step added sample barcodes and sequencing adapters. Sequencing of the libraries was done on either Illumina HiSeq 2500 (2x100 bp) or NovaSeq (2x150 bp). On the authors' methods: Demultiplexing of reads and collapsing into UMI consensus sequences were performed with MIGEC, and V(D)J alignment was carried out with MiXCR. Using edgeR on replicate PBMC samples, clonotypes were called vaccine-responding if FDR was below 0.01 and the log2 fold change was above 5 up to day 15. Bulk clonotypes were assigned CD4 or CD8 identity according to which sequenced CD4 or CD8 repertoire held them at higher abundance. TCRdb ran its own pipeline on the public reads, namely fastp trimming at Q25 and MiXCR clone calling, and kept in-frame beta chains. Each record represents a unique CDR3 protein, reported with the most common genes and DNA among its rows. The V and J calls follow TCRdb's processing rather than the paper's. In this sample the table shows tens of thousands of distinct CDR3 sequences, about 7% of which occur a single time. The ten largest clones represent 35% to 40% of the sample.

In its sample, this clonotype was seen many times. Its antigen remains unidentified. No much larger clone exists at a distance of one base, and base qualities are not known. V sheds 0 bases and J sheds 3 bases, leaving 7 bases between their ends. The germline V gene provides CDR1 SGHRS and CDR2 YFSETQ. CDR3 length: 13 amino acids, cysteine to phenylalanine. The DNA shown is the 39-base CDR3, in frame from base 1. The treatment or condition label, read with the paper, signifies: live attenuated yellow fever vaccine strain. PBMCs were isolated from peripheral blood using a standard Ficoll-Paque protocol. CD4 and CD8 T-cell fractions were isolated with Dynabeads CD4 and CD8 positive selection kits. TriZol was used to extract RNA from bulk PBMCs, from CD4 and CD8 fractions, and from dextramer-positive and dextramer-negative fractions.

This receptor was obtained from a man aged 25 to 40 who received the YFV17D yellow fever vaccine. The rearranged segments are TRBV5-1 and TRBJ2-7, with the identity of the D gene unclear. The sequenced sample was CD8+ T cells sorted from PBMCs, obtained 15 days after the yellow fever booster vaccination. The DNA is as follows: TGCGCCAGCAGCTTGGAGGACCTCTACGAGCAGTACTTC. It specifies CASSLEDLYEQYF.